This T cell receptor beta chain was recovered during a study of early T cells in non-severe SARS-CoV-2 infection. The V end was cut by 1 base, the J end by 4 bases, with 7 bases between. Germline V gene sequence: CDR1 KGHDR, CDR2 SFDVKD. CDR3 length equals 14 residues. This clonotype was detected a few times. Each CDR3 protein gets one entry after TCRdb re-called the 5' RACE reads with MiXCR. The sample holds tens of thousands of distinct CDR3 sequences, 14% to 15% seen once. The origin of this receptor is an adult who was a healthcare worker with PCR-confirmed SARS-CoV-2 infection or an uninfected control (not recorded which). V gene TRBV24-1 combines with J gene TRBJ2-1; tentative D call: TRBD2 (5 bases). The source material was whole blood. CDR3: CATSDFPGYNEQFF. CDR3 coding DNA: TGTGCCACCAGTGATTTCCCGGGGTACAATGAGCAGTTCTTC.